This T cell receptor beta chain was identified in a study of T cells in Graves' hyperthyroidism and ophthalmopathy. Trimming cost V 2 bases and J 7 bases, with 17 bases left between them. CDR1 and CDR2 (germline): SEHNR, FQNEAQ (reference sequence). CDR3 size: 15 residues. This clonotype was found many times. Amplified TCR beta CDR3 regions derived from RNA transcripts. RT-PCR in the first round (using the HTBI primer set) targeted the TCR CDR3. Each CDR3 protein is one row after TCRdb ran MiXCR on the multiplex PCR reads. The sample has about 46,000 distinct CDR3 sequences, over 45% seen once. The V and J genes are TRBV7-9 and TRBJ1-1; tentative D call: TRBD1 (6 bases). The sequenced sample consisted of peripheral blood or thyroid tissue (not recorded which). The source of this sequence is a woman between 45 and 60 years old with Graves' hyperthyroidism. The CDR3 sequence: CASSLLGQGFGEAFF. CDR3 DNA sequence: TGTGCCAGCAGCTTATTGGGGCAGGGGTTTGGTGAAGCTTTCTTT.